The 2 T cell receptor beta chains given below trace back to one sample, sequenced in a study of blood T cells in healthy people across ages. Using a J-beta primer mix together with a sample-barcoded 5' primer, a second PCR was run for roughly 6 to 11 cycles. TCRdb reanalysed the 5' RACE reads using MiXCR and keeps one entry per CDR3 protein. The sample gives about 690,000 distinct CDR3 sequences, around 38% of which show up once; around 30% is in the top ten. Sequencing input: blood. These receptors came from a man older than 75 in good health.

This clonotype was seen once. The chain uses TRBV6-2 or TRBV6-3 and TRBJ1-3, with unresolved D. The length of the CDR3 is 14 residues. V was shortened by 6 bases and J by 3 bases, with 12 bases between the two germline ends. CDR1 is MNHEY and CDR2 is SVGEGT in the germline V gene. The CDR3 here is CASSSPVVGNTIYF. The CDR3 DNA reads TGTGCCAGCAGCTCCCCGGTCGTTGGAAACACCATATATTTT.

This clonotype showed up just a few times. As DNA, the CDR3 is TGTGCCAGCAGTCTGTTGGGCACGTACACAGATACGCAGTATTTT. This translates into CASSLLGTYTDTQYF. The chain uses TRBV3-1 and TRBJ2-3; the D is unclear. Germline CDR1 and CDR2: LGHDT and YNNKEL (reference sequence). Deletions cut 6 bases from V and 2 bases from J, with 15 bases between. This CDR3 region has 15 residues.